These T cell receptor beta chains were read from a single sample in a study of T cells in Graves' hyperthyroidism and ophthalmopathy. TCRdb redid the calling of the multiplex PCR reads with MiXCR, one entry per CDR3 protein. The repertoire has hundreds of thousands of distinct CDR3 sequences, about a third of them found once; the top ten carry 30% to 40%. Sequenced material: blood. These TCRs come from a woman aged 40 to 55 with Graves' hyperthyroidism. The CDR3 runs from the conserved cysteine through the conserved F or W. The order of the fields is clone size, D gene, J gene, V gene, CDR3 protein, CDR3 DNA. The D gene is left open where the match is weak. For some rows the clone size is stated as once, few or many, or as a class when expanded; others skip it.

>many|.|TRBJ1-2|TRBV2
CASSMRQAKTANYGYTF
TGTGCCAGCAGTATGAGACAGGCCAAGACGGCTAACTATGGCTACACCTTC
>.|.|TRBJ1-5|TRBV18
CASSPSDFAGNQPQHF
TGTGCCAGCTCACCATCGGACTTCGCGGGCAATCAGCCCCAGCATTTT
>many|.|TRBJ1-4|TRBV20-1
CSARDLFTDTDLF
TGCAGTGCTAGAGATCTCTTCACGGACACAGACCTTTTT
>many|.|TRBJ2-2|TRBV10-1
CASSELNRGELFF
TGCGCCAGCAGTGAGTTGAACAGAGGAGAGCTGTTTTTT
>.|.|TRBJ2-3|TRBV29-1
CSASAGLGTDTQYF
TGCAGCGCCTCGGCCGGCCTTGGCACAGATACGCAGTATTTT
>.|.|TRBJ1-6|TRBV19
CASSGTPLHF
TGTGCCAGTAGTGGGACACCTCTCCACTTT
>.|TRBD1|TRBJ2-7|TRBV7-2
CASSQVSGGVYEQYF
TGCGCCAGCAGCCAAGTTTCAGGGGGCGTCTACGAGCAGTACTTC
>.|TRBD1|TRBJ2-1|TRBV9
CASSLAWDSLSYNEQFF
TGTGCCAGCAGCTTAGCTTGGGACAGCCTCTCCTACAATGAGCAGTTCTTC
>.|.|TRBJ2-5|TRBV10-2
CASSEGERETQYF
TGCGCCAGCAGTGAGGGGGAACGTGAGACCCAGTACTTC
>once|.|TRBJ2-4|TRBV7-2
CASSGGIRAKNIQYF
TGTGCCAGCTCCGGAGGGATTCGGGCGAAAAACATTCAGTACTTC
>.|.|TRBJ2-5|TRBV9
CASSQGKGLERETQYF
TGTGCCAGCAGCCAAGGCAAGGGGCTCGAGAGGGAGACCCAGTACTTC
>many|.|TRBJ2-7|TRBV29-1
CSVKTVSYEQYF
TGCAGCGTCAAGACAGTCTCCTACGAGCAGTACTTC
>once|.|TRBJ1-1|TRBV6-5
CASSWRGYEAFF
TGTGCCAGCAGTTGGAGGGGTTATGAAGCTTTCTTT
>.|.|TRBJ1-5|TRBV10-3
CAISAGGWWQPQHF
TGTGCCATCAGTGCGGGGGGATGGTGGCAGCCCCAGCATTTT
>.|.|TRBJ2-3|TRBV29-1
CSVDGQGGRDTQYF
TGCAGCGTTGATGGGCAGGGAGGCCGGGATACGCAGTATTTT
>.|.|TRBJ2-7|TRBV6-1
CASSRNREPYEQYF
TGTGCCAGCTCCCGCAACAGGGAACCCTACGAGCAGTACTTC
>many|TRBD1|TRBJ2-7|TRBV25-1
CASSGTGEFREQYF
TGTGCCAGCAGTGGGACAGGGGAGTTTCGGGAGCAGTACTTC
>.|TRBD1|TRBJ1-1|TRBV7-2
CASSLTRQGVSNTEAFF
TGTGCCAGCAGCTTAACTCGACAGGGAGTTTCGAACACTGAAGCTTTCTTT
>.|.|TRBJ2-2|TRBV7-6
CASSYTGSGSGELFF
TGTGCCAGCAGTTATACCGGGAGTGGGTCCGGGGAGCTGTTTTTT
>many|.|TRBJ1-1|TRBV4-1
CASSQATGNTEAFF
TGTGCCAGCAGCCAAGCGACAGGGAACACTGAAGCTTTCTTT
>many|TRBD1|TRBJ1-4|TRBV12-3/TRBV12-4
CASSRQGDDEKLFF
TGTGCCAGCAGCAGACAGGGAGATGATGAAAAACTGTTTTTT
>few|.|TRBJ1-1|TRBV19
CASTGQLTRNEAFF
TGTGCCAGTACTGGGCAGTTAACGCGGAACGAAGCTTTCTTT
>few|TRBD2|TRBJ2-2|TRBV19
CASSRGGNTGELFF
TGTGCCAGTAGTCGGGGGGGCAACACCGGGGAGCTGTTTTTT
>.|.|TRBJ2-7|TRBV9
CASSVGVGLSSYEQYF
TGTGCCAGCAGCGTTGGAGTGGGACTGTCGTCCTACGAGCAGTACTTC
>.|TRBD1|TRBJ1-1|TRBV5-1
CASSSPSGGAEAFF
TGCGCCAGCAGCTCACCCTCAGGGGGGGCTGAAGCTTTCTTT
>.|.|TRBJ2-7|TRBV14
CASSSQPNRYEQYF
TGTGCCAGCAGTTCCCAACCAAATAGATACGAGCAGTACTTC
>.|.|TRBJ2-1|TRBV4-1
CASREGTEQFF
TGCGCCAGCAGAGAAGGGACAGAGCAGTTCTTC
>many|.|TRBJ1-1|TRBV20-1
CSARDHHVTVYTEAFF
TGCAGTGCTAGAGATCATCACGTGACAGTCTACACTGAAGCTTTCTTT
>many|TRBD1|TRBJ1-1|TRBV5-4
CASSLYKGGLDTEAFF
TGTGCCAGCAGCTTGTATAAAGGGGGCCTGGACACTGAAGCTTTCTTT